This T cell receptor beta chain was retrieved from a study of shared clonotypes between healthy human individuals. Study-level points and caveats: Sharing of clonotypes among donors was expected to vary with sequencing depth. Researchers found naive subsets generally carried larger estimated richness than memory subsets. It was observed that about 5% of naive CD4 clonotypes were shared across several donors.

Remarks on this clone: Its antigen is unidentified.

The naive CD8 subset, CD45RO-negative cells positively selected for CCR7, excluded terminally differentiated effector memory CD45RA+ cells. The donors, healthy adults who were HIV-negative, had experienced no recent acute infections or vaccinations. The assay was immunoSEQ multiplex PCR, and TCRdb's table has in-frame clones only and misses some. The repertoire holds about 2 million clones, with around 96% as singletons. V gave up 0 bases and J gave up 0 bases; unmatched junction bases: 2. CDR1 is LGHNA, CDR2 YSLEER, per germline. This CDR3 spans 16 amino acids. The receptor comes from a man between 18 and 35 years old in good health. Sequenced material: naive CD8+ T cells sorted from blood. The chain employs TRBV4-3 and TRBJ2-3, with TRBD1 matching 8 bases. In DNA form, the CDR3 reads TGCGCCAGCAGCCAAGATGACAGGGGAAGCACAGATACGCAGTATTTT. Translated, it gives CASSQDDRGSTDTQYF.